The following is a TCR beta chain sequence with its context. Antigen: not known. Unique molecular identifiers were present on the cDNA, which also gained a universal primer site by template switching. TCRdb redid the calling of the 5' RACE reads with MiXCR, one entry per CDR3 protein. This sample has 1.5 million to 2 million distinct CDR3 sequences; around 33% occur once, and the top ten carry around 0.25%. The data were taken from a study of identical twins. Study-wide results and limits: Conclusions were based on cross-sectional statistical analysis, without following the same donors. Possibly, invariant MAIT and iNKT cells partly confounded zero-insertion analyses. The study found that models underestimated out-of-frame TCR alpha sharing in monozygotic twins.

CDR1 is SGHTA and CDR2 is FQGNSA in the germline V gene. The length of the CDR3 is 18 residues. V shed 1 base and J 7 bases; nucleotides not matched to a gene: 15. The genes are TRBV7-2 and TRBJ2-1; 8 bases match TRBD2. The receptor was isolated from a newborn girl in good health. The specimen sequenced was cord blood. DNA for the CDR3: TGTGCCAGCAGCTTAGGGTGGGTAGCGGGGTTTTTGGGTAATGAGCAGTTCTTC. Protein sequence: CASSLGWVAGFLGNEQFF.